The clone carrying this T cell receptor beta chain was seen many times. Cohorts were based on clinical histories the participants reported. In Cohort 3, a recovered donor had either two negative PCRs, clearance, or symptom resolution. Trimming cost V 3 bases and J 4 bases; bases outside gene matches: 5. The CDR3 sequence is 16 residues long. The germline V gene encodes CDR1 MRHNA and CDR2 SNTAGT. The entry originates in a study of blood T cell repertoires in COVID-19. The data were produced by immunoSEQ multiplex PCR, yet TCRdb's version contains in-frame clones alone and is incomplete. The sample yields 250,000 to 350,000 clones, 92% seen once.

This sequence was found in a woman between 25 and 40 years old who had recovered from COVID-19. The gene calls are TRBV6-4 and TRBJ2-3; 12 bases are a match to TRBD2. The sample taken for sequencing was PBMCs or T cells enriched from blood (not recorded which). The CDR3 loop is CASSEMASGGADTQYF. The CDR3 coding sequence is TGTGCCAGCAGTGAAATGGCTAGCGGGGGGGCAGATACGCAGTATTTT.